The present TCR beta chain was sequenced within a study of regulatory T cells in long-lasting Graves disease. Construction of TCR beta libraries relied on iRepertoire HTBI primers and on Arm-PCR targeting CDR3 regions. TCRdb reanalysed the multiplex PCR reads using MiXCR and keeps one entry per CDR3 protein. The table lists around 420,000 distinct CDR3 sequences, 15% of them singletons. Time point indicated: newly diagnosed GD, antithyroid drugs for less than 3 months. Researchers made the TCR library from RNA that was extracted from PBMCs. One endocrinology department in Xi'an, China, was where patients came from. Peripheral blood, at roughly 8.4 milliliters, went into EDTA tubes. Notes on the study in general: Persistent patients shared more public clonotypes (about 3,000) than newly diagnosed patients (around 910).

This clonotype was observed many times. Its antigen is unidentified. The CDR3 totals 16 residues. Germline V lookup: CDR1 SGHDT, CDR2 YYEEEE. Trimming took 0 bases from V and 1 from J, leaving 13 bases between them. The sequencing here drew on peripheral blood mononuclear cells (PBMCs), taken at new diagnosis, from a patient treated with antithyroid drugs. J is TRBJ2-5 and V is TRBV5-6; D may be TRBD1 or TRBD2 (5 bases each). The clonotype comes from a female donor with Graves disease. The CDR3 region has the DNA TGTGCCAGCAGCTTGGCTTACCGGGACCGCCAAGAGACCCAGTACTTC. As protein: CASSLAYRDRQETQYF.